The next 22 T cell receptor beta chains were all read from a single sample in a study of blood T cells in healthy people across ages (dated by TCRdb to about 2015). The library was generated by 5' RACE. Instrument on record: Illumina HiSeq 2500. A second PCR of roughly 6 to 12 cycles was performed with a sample-barcoded 5' primer and a J-beta primer mix. In TCRdb, the public reads were trimmed at Q25 with fastp and aligned with MiXCR, with productive beta chains retained. Each CDR3 protein appears once, grouped with its most common genes and DNA. For this sample the table gives approximately 800,000 distinct CDR3 sequences, of which around 25% were detected only once. Of the sample, around 2.9% is held by the ten largest clones. This sample also belongs to another study, concerning T cells of mothers and their children.

The sample comprised blood. The receptors originated from a boy aged 5-17 years in good health.

This clonotype was counted between two and nine times. The chain couples TRBV20-1 to TRBJ1-6; D is possibly TRBD1 (5 bases). The germline CDR1 and CDR2 sequences are DFQATT and SNEGSKA (reference sequence). With 6 bases removed from V and 14 bases from J, the gap between germline ends came to 20 bases. There are 13 residues in the CDR3. As DNA, the CDR3 is TGCAGTGCCACCCTCCGGGACCAAGGGACCCTCCACTTT. Its translation is CSATLRDQGTLHF.

The chain has TRBV5-7 and TRBJ2-7; D not certain. TRBV5-7 counts as an open reading frame of uncertain function. The V end was cut by 9 bases, the J end by 3 bases, with 7 bases between. This CDR3 contains 10 residues. CDR3: CANPDYEQYF. The CDR3 nucleotides are TGTGCCAACCCGGACTACGAGCAGTACTTC.

The J gene is TRBJ2-1, the V gene TRBV5-1; perhaps TRBD2 as D (5 bases). This CDR3 is built from 15 residues. Germline V gives CDR1 SGHRS, CDR2 YFSETQ. Trimming left V 9 bases short and J 0 bases short, with 16 bases between. CDR3 in amino acids: CATNMDSSSYNEQFF. In DNA, the CDR3 is TGCGCCACCAATATGGACTCCTCCTCCTACAATGAGCAGTTCTTC.

This chain connects TRBV9 to TRBJ2-1; 12 bases fit TRBD2. Germline lookup yields CDR1 SGDLS and CDR2 YYNGEE. The junction had 4 bases not matched to a gene; V was cut back by 0 bases and J by 9 bases. The CDR3 spans 15 residues. CDR3 protein: CASSVDPSGGGEQFF. CDR3 in DNA: TGTGCCAGCAGCGTAGACCCTAGCGGGGGGGGTGAGCAGTTCTTC.

The gene calls are TRBV11-2 and TRBJ2-5, with 8 bases identical to TRBD2. J gave up 1 base and V 5 bases, and 9 bases lay outside the gene matches. Germline V gives CDR1 SGHAT, CDR2 FQNNGV. This CDR3 has 16 amino acids. DNA of the CDR3: TGTGCCAGCAGCCCTCGTGGAGCGGGGGCCCAAGAGACCCAGTACTTC. This sequence encodes CASSPRGAGAQETQYF.

The table lists this clonotype with a few counts. Relative to the germline gene, one junction end is altered; a read error may explain this. The gene calls are TRBV13 and TRBJ2-5, with D hard to call. Germline V lookup: CDR1 PRHDT, CDR2 FYEKMQ (reference sequence). This CDR3 spans 11 amino acids. CDR3 amino acids: CASSLTGRLHF. The CDR3 DNA is TGTGCCAGCAGCTTAACCGGGCGCCTGCACTTC.

This clonotype has only a few counts. V usage is TRBV6-1 and J usage is TRBJ2-5, with a weak D call TRBD2 (5 bases). CDR1 MNHNS and CDR2 SASEGT come from the germline V gene. The CDR3 covers 15 residues. V was cut by 4 bases and J by 4 bases, with 16 bases left in between. The CDR3 nucleotides read TGTGCCAGCAGTGCCAGAGGGCAGAGGAGAGAGACCCAGTACTTC. Translating it yields CASSARGQRRETQYF.

This clonotype occurred a few times. The V call is TRBV5-5, the J call TRBJ2-5; no clear D gene. The CDR3 spans 16 residues. Germline-derived CDR1 and CDR2 are SGHKS and YYEKEE (reference sequence). Trimming left V 4 bases short and J 0 bases short, with 16 bases between. The CDR3 DNA follows: TGTGCCAGCAGCAGGGTGGGCAGCTGGTACCAAGAGACCCAGTACTTC. It is translated as CASSRVGSWYQETQYF.

This clonotype appeared a few times. The chain combines TRBV2 with TRBJ2-5; either TRBD1 or TRBD2 may fit D (6 bases each). The J call may be in error: the DNA end matches TRBJ2-7 better. The CDR3 is 13 amino acids. Per germline, CDR1 SNHLY and CDR2 FYNNEI. The CDR3 reads CASSPDSGHEQYF. CDR3 nucleotides: TGTGCCAGCAGTCCGGACAGCGGGCACGAGCAGTACTTC.

This clonotype turned up a few times. The V gene is TRBV6-1, the J gene TRBJ2-7; 12 bases align to TRBD1. CDR1 and CDR2 (germline): MNHNS, SASEGT. After removal of 0 bases from V and 7 bases from J, the junction contained 10 bases not matched to a gene. The CDR3 extends over 17 amino acids. The DNA for the CDR3 is TGTGCCAGCAGTGAAGCGGCTACGGGACAGGGGGCATCTGAGCAGTACTTC. This codes for CASSEAATGQGASEQYF.

This clonotype appeared a single time. The rearrangement joins TRBV5-5 to TRBJ2-4, with D tentatively TRBD1 or TRBD2 (7 bases each). The germline V gene encodes CDR1 SGHKS and CDR2 YYEKEE (reference sequence). V lost 4 bases, J lost 6 bases, and 17 bases lay in between. This CDR3 has 15 residues. DNA for the CDR3: TGTGCCAGCAGCCCAAACCAGGGGGGGGTAAACATTCAGTACTTC. Residues: CASSPNQGGVNIQYF.

The gene calls are TRBV14 and TRBJ1-2; no firm D call. This CDR3 has 16 residues. Looked up from germline, CDR1 is SGHDN and CDR2 is FVKESK. Trimming shortened V by 0 bases and J by 3 bases, and 14 bases separated the two germline ends. The CDR3 here is CASSQEALPADYGYTF. The CDR3 nucleotides are TGTGCCAGCAGCCAAGAAGCCCTTCCAGCGGACTATGGCTACACCTTC.

V and J are TRBV9 and TRBJ1-6; TRBD1 is a possible D gene (5 bases). Germline V gene data show CDR1 as SGDLS and CDR2 as YYNGEE. The CDR3 has 15 residues. The V end lost 0 bases, the J end lost 8 bases, and 12 bases lay between the germline ends. CDR3 protein: CASSVAGQGDSPLHF. The CDR3, as DNA: TGTGCCAGCAGCGTAGCCGGCCAGGGAGATTCACCCCTCCACTTT.

The CDR3 nucleotides read TGTGCCAGCAGCGGCCCACTAGCTCAAGAGACCCAGTACTTC. Translating it yields CASSGPLAQETQYF. V usage is TRBV7-9 and J usage is TRBJ2-5, with D perhaps TRBD2 (6 bases). CDR3 length: 14 residues. The V gene lost 5 bases and the J gene lost 2 bases, with 12 bases spanning the gap. CDR1 and CDR2 from the germline V gene are SEHNR and FQNEAQ (reference sequence).

The chain has TRBV12-5 and TRBJ2-2, with TRBD1 as a possible D gene (5 bases). Germline V gene data show CDR1 as LGHNT and CDR2 as FRNRAP. V lost 6 bases and J 5 bases, leaving 13 bases between the germline ends. The CDR3 is 14 residues long. CDR3 nucleotides: TGTGCTAGTGGCTCGACAGAATATACCGGGGAGCTGTTTTTT. As protein: CASGSTEYTGELFF.

The chain recombines TRBV29-1 with TRBJ2-7, with TRBD2 as a possible D gene (6 bases). The CDR3 is 14 amino acids. V was trimmed by 6 bases and J by 6 bases, leaving 21 bases between them. Germline V gene lookup returns CDR1 SQVTM and CDR2 ANQGSEA. The CDR3 reads CSVNKARRGAEQYF. CDR3 DNA: TGCAGCGTAAATAAGGCGCGGAGGGGCGCCGAGCAGTACTTC.

This clonotype was found many times. The chain links TRBV20-1 to TRBJ1-4; D remains ambiguous. This CDR3 is built from 13 residues. Per germline, CDR1 DFQATT and CDR2 SNEGSKA (reference sequence). V lost 3 bases and J lost 7, with 12 bases in between. CDR3 loop: CSASALEREKLFF. In DNA, the CDR3 is TGCAGTGCTAGCGCGTTAGAACGTGAAAAACTGTTTTTT.

This clonotype was recorded a few times. This rearrangement joins TRBV30 to TRBJ2-7, with D uncertain. Trimming stripped 3 bases from V and 7 bases from J, with 13 bases between. This CDR3 is built from 12 residues. The germline gives CDR1 GTSNPN, CDR2 SVGIG (reference sequence). CDR3 loop: CAWSLRVWEQYF. As DNA, the CDR3 is TGTGCCTGGAGCCTTAGAGTGTGGGAGCAGTACTTC.

This clonotype was detected only a few times. J is TRBJ1-4 and V is TRBV12-3 or TRBV12-4; perhaps TRBD1 as D (6 bases). V dropped 5 bases and J dropped 6 bases, with 10 bases sitting between them. This CDR3 comprises 13 residues. CDR3 DNA sequence: TGTGCCAGCAGTGTGACAGGCGATGAAAAACTGTTTTTT. Protein: CASSVTGDEKLFF.

V and J are TRBV20-1 and TRBJ2-5; D may be TRBD2 (6 bases). The CDR3 runs 14 residues. Germline V gene sequence: CDR1 DFQATT, CDR2 SNEGSKA (reference sequence). V was pared by 6 bases and J by 2 bases, with 16 bases between. CDR3 DNA: TGCAGTGCGGCGGAGGGCAGGACACAAGAGACCCAGTACTTC. Residues: CSAAEGRTQETQYF.

This chain joins TRBV28 and TRBJ2-5; 8 positions match TRBD1. The CDR3 loop spans 16 amino acids. Germline V gives CDR1 MDHEN, CDR2 SYDVKM. The junction had 12 bases not matched to a gene; V was cut back by 6 bases and J by 3 bases. The CDR3 is CASSLRTGWDEETQYF. The CDR3 DNA reads TGTGCCAGCAGCCTAAGGACAGGGTGGGACGAAGAGACCCAGTACTTC.

This chain uses TRBV2 with TRBJ2-1, with 14 positions matching TRBD2. V lost 8 bases and J lost 7; bases outside the gene matches: 13. CDR3 length: 17 residues. Germline CDR1 and CDR2: SNHLY and FYNNEI. The CDR3 sequence: CASSLDPGLAGVNEQFF. For the CDR3, the DNA is TGTGCCAGCTCCCTGGACCCGGGACTAGCGGGGGTAAATGAGCAGTTCTTC.